This T cell receptor beta chain emerged from a study of blood T cell repertoires in COVID-19. At the level of the study: Sites in the United States, Italy and Spain provided acute and convalescent COVID-19 samples. The cDNA or gDNA used as material had been derived from T cells, B-cell-depleted T cells, or PBMCs.

As handled by the study authors: Counts of nucleated cells, estimated from reference gene primer amplification, were obtained. Profiling relied on immunoSEQ multiplex PCR, and the TCRdb table lists in-frame clones only, not all of them. V, J and clone size are taken as reported in that table, and D and trimming were inferred from the DNA itself. The profile shows a few hundred thousand clones, 85% of them singletons. This CDR3 contains 14 residues. V trimming: 6 bases; J trimming: 4 bases; junction bases outside the gene matches: 6. The germline gives CDR1 MNHEY, CDR2 SVGAGI. Input material: peripheral blood. This TCR was sampled from a woman in her late teens or twenties with acute or convalescent COVID-19. This chain uses TRBV6-5 with TRBJ1-2; 9 bases are shared with TRBD1. CDR3 residues: CASSQQGAAYGYTF. In nucleotides, the CDR3 is TGTGCCAGCAGCCAACAGGGGGCCGCCTATGGCTACACCTTC.